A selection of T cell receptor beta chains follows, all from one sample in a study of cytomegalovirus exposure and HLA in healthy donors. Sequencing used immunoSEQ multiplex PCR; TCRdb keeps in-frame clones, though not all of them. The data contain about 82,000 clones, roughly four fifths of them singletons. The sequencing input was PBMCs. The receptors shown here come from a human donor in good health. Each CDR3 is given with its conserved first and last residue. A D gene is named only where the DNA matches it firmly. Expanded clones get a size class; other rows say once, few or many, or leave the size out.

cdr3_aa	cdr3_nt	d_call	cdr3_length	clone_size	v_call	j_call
CASSPLLVDEQYF	TGTGCCAGCTCACCCCTTTTAGTCGACGAGCAGTACTTC	-	13	-	TRBV18	TRBJ2-7
CASRKRQGAYEQYF	TGTGCCAGCAGAAAAAGACAGGGGGCCTACGAGCAGTACTTC	TRBD1	14	-	TRBV6-5	TRBJ2-7
CASSRAGAYTGELFF	TGTGCCAGCAGTCGAGCGGGGGCCTACACCGGGGAGCTGTTTTTT	TRBD2	15	-	TRBV6-5	TRBJ2-2
CASSNPGTEIYNEQFF	TGTGCCAGCAGCAACCCCGGGACAGAAATATACAATGAGCAGTTCTTC	TRBD1	16	few	TRBV7-9	TRBJ2-1
CASSRTSGADTQYF	TGTGCCAGCAGTCGGACTAGCGGGGCAGATACGCAGTATTTT	TRBD2	14	few	TRBV6-5	TRBJ2-3
CASSTTANTEAFF	TGTGCCAGTAGTACCACAGCGAACACTGAAGCTTTCTTT	-	13	-	TRBV19	TRBJ1-1
CASSLGHLQETQYF	TGTGCCAGCAGTTTAGGGCACCTCCAAGAGACCCAGTACTTC	-	14	-	TRBV27	TRBJ2-5
CASSSLVRGLGTEAFF	TGTGCCAGCAGTTCCCTCGTCAGGGGGCTGGGCACTGAAGCTTTCTTT	TRBD1	16	-	TRBV27	TRBJ1-1
CASSVLGQGDNEQFF	TGTGCCAGCAGCGTTCTAGGACAGGGCGACAATGAGCAGTTCTTC	TRBD1	15	few	TRBV7-9	TRBJ2-1
CASSSRRGGEQYF	TGTGCCAGCAGCTCACGGCGGGGAGGCGAGCAGTACTTC	-	13	-	TRBV7-2	TRBJ2-7
CASSPATGTQETQYF	TGTGCCAGCTCACCCGCGACAGGGACCCAAGAGACCCAGTACTTC	TRBD1	15	-	TRBV18	TRBJ2-5
CASSPGQGGLSTDTQYF	TGCGCCAGCAGCCCCGGACAGGGGGGGCTTAGCACAGATACGCAGTATTTT	TRBD1	17	-	TRBV5-1	TRBJ2-3
CASSIFSGPAGELFF	TGTGCCAGTAGTATATTTAGTGGGCCGGCCGGGGAGCTGTTTTTT	-	15	-	TRBV19	TRBJ2-2
CASSLRQPNSPLHF	TGTGCCAGCAGCCTAAGACAGCCGAATTCACCCCTCCACTTT	-	14	-	TRBV7-9	TRBJ1-6
CASSANSRQRLYNEQFF	TGTGCCAGCAGCGCGAACTCTAGACAGCGACTCTACAATGAGCAGTTCTTC	-	17	-	TRBV9	TRBJ2-1
CASSLEQFGQETQYF	TGTGCCAGCAGCTTAGAGCAATTCGGCCAAGAGACCCAGTACTTC	-	15	-	TRBV7-8	TRBJ2-5
CASRTTGGSSPLHF	TGTGCCAGCAGGACGACAGGAGGCAGTTCACCCCTCCACTTT	-	14	-	TRBV6-1	TRBJ1-6
CASSSGTGNQPQHF	TGTGCCAGTAGTTCCGGGACAGGGAATCAGCCCCAGCATTTT	TRBD1	14	-	TRBV19	TRBJ1-5
CASRTGLRQGATEAFF	TGTGCCAGTAGGACAGGTTTACGACAGGGTGCGACTGAAGCTTTCTTT	TRBD1	16	-	TRBV19	TRBJ1-1
CASSIQGLNSPLHF	TGTGCCAGTAGTATCCAGGGTCTGAATTCACCCCTCCACTTT	-	14	few	TRBV19	TRBJ1-6
CASSRSGLMGTDTQYF	TGTGCCAGCAGCCGAAGTGGGCTTATGGGCACAGATACGCAGTATTTT	-	16	-	TRBV7-2	TRBJ2-3
CASSPETANSPLHF	TGTGCCAGCTCACCGGAGACAGCTAATTCACCCCTCCACTTT	-	14	-	TRBV18	TRBJ1-6
CASSEGQYTQYF	TGCGCCAGCAGCGAGGGACAGTATACGCAGTATTTT	TRBD1	12	-	TRBV10-2	TRBJ2-3
CASSPERLAGGRNEQFF	TGTGCCAGCAGCCCGGAGAGGCTAGCGGGGGGGCGGAATGAGCAGTTCTTC	TRBD2	17	-	TRBV7-9	TRBJ2-1
CASSPTGTGTQYF	TGCGCCAGCAGCCCGACGGGAACCGGTACGCAGTATTTT	-	13	-	TRBV4-3	TRBJ2-3
CASRPQGRFMNTEAFF	TGTGCCAGCAGACCACAGGGGAGGTTCATGAACACTGAAGCTTTCTTT	TRBD1	16	-	TRBV7-2	TRBJ1-1
CASSQDQAGGMGTQYF	TGCGCCAGCAGCCAAGATCAAGCGGGGGGAATGGGGACCCAGTACTTC	TRBD2	16	-	TRBV4-3	TRBJ2-5
CASSGGGGEKLFF	TGCGCCAGCAGTGGTGGCGGGGGTGAAAAACTGTTTTTT	-	13	few	TRBV10-1	TRBJ1-4
CASSLLDSSPEQFF	TGTGCCAGCAGCTTACTCGACTCCTCACCTGAGCAGTTCTTC	-	14	-	TRBV11-2	TRBJ2-1
CASSYGQGARETQYF	TGTGCCAGCAGTTACGGACAGGGGGCTAGGGAGACCCAGTACTTC	TRBD1	15	once	TRBV6-5	TRBJ2-5
CAWSRQGNTEAFF	TGTGCCTGGAGTCGGCAGGGGAACACTGAAGCTTTCTTT	-	13	-	TRBV30	TRBJ1-1
CASSPGQGETQYF	TGTGCCAGCTCACCGGGACAGGGGGAGACCCAGTACTTC	TRBD1	13	-	TRBV18	TRBJ2-5
CASSLVAGAIYNEQFF	TGTGCCAGCAGCTTAGTTGCGGGGGCGATTTACAATGAGCAGTTCTTC	-	16	-	TRBV7-2	TRBJ2-1
CATSSLAGAYNEQFF	TGTGCCACCAGCAGTCTAGCGGGGGCCTACAATGAGCAGTTCTTC	TRBD2	15	-	TRBV15	TRBJ2-1
CASSEDYEQYF	TGTGCCAGCAGTGAAGACTACGAGCAGTACTTC	-	11	-	TRBV2	TRBJ2-7
CASSLLGGGDGYTF	TGTGCCAGCAGCCTACTGGGCGGGGGCGATGGCTACACCTTC	-	14	few	TRBV6-6	TRBJ1-2
CAGQGNSPLNF	TGTGCCGGACAGGGGAATTCACCCCTCAACTTT	TRBD1	11	-	TRBV30	TRBJ1-6
CASSITRPSNQPQHF	TGTGCCAGCAGTATCACGAGGCCTAGCAATCAGCCCCAGCATTTT	-	15	-	TRBV6-1	TRBJ1-5
CATSRDGTYNSPLHF	TGTGCCACCAGCAGAGATGGGACTTATAATTCACCCCTCCACTTT	-	15	-	TRBV15	TRBJ1-6
CASSQDRTGSSYEQYF	TGCGCCAGCAGCCAAGATAGGACGGGGAGCTCCTACGAGCAGTACTTC	-	16	-	TRBV4-3	TRBJ2-7
CASSRTGGNQPQNF	TGTGCCAGCAGCCGGACAGGGGGCAATCAGCCCCAGAATTTT	TRBD1	14	-	TRBV7-9	TRBJ1-5
CAWSKGLVGEQYF	TGTGCCTGGAGTAAGGGACTAGTGGGCGAGCAGTACTTC	TRBD2	13	once	TRBV30	TRBJ2-7
CASVNRETQYF	TGTGCCAGCGTCAACCGGGAGACCCAGTACTTC	-	11	-	TRBV7-2	TRBJ2-5
CASSLDRGSYNEQFF	TGCGCCAGCAGCTTGGATCGAGGGTCCTACAATGAGCAGTTCTTC	-	15	-	TRBV5-1	TRBJ2-1
CASSPRTGSVSGANVLTF	TGTGCCAGCTCACCAAGGACAGGGTCGGTCTCTGGGGCCAACGTCCTGACTTTC	TRBD1	18	-	TRBV18	TRBJ2-6
CASSDEREGTEAFF	TGCGCCAGCAGTGATGAGAGGGAGGGCACTGAAGCTTTCTTT	-	14	-	TRBV10-1	TRBJ1-1
CASSKQLYEQYF	TGTGCCAGCTCAAAACAGCTCTACGAGCAGTACTTC	-	12	-	TRBV6-1	TRBJ2-7
CASSPRGTPTYEQYF	TGTGCCAGCAGCCCCCGAGGGACACCTACCTACGAGCAGTACTTC	-	15	-	TRBV5-8	TRBJ2-7
CASSLVWGQGTEAFF	TGTGCCAGCAGCTTAGTGTGGGGCCAGGGCACTGAAGCTTTCTTT	-	15	once	TRBV13	TRBJ1-1
CASGLVLAGLMNTEAFF	TGTGCTAGTGGTTTGGTACTGGCAGGGCTGATGAACACTGAAGCTTTCTTT	-	17	-	TRBV12-5	TRBJ1-1
CASSQVPRAAPYEQYF	TGCGCCAGCAGCCAAGTCCCCAGGGCTGCCCCCTACGAGCAGTACTTC	-	16	-	TRBV4-3	TRBJ2-7
CATSEERTNEKLFF	TGTGCCACCAGCGAAGAGAGGACTAATGAAAAACTGTTTTTT	-	14	-	TRBV15	TRBJ1-4
CASSFSTGQGSYNEQFF	TGCGCCAGCAGCTTTTCGACCGGACAGGGTTCGTACAATGAGCAGTTCTTC	TRBD1	17	-	TRBV5-1	TRBJ2-1
CASSVEQGSLQQFF	TGTGCCAGCAGCGTAGAACAGGGGTCCCTCCAGCAGTTCTTC	TRBD1	14	-	TRBV9	TRBJ2-1
CASSLVGQLNTEAFF	TGCGCCAGCAGCTTGGTAGGACAGCTGAACACTGAAGCTTTCTTT	-	15	-	TRBV5-1	TRBJ1-1
CSVEGAKRVKADTQYF	TGCAGCGTTGAAGGGGCCAAGCGGGTTAAGGCAGATACGCAGTATTTT	-	16	-	TRBV29-1	TRBJ2-3
CASSLAGNLGTGELFF	TGTGCCAGCAGCTTGGCGGGGAATCTAGGCACCGGGGAGCTGTTTTTT	-	16	-	TRBV5-6	TRBJ2-2
CASSVDRMNTEAFF	TGTGCCAGCAGCGTGGACAGGATGAACACTGAAGCTTTCTTT	TRBD1	14	-	TRBV9	TRBJ1-1
CASNLGLTTDTQYF	TGTGCCAGCAACCTGGGACTCACCACAGATACGCAGTATTTT	-	14	-	TRBV6-1	TRBJ2-3
CASSQDWGQRVYNEQFF	TGCGCCAGCAGCCAAGATTGGGGACAGAGGGTATACAATGAGCAGTTCTTC	TRBD1	17	-	TRBV4-1	TRBJ2-1